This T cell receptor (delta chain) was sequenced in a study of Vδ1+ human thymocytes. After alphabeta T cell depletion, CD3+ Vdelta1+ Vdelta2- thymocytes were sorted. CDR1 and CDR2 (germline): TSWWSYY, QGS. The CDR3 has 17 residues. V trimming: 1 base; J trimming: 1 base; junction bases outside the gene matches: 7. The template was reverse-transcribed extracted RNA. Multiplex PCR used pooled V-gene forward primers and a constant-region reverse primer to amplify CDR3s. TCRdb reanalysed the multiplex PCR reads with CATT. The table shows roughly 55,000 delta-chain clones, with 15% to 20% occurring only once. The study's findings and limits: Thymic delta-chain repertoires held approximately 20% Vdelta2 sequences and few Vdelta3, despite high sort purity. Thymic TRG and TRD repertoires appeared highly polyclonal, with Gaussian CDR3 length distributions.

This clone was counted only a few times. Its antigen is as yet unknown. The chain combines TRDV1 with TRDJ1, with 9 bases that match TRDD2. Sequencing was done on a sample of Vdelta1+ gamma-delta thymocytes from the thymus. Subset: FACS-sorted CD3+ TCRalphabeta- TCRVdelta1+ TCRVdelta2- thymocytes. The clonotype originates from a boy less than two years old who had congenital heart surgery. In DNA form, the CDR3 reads TGTGCTCTTGGGGAACGGGCCTTCCTACCTTGCACCGATAAACTCATCTTT. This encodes CALGERAFLPCTDKLIF.